Below are 16 T cell receptor beta chains sequenced from a single sample in a study of T cell responses to AZD1222 COVID-19 vaccine. Profiling relied on immunoSEQ multiplex PCR, and the TCRdb table lists in-frame clones only, not all of them. The sample lists more than 150,000 clones, 85% to 90% seen once, with about 9% in the top ten. The source material was peripheral blood, sampled 28 days after the second AZD1222 dose. The source is an adult who received the AZD1222 COVID-19 vaccine.

A few counts support this clone. The CDR3 bases are TGTGCCAGCATGCTTGACGGGCTCTATGGCTACACCTTC. This translates into CASMLDGLYGYTF. The chain carries TRBV6-5 and TRBJ1-2; D is unresolved. Germline V gene sequence: CDR1 MNHEY, CDR2 SVGAGI. V was clipped by 7 bases and J by 4 bases, with 13 bases between them. The CDR3 covers 13 residues.

This chain connects TRBV7-2 to TRBJ1-1, with TRBD1 as a possible D gene (5 bases). The germline CDR1 and CDR2 sequences are SGHTA and FQGNSA. Trimming took off 2 bases at V and 2 bases at J, with 9 bases between the two ends. The CDR3 runs to 14 residues. The CDR3 coding sequence is TGTGCCAGCAGCTTAAGGCAGGGAAACACTGAAGCTTTCTTT. It encodes CASSLRQGNTEAFF.

The chain couples TRBV3-1 (or the pseudogene TRBV3-2) to TRBJ2-7, with 8 nucleotides matching TRBD2. This CDR3 contains 17 residues. Germline CDR1 reads LGHDT; CDR2 reads YNNKEL (reference sequence). The V gene end was trimmed by 4 bases and the J gene end by 5 bases; junction bases not matched to a gene: 16. CDR3 nucleotides: TGTGCCAGCAGCCGTGGGGCTTTGGGACTAGTATTCCACGAGCAGTACTTC. Translated: CASSRGALGLVFHEQYF.

The chain is built from TRBV7-8 and TRBJ2-4, with D possibly being TRBD1 (6 bases). There are 15 residues in the CDR3. Germline V lookup: CDR1 SGHVS, CDR2 FQNEAQ. V was cut by 6 bases and J by 1 base, with 13 bases left in between. CDR3 nucleotides: TGTGCCAGCAGACCGGCTGGGGGCGCCAAAAACATTCAGTACTTC. Its translation: CASRPAGGAKNIQYF.

This clone was observed at least ten times. This chain uses TRBV19 with TRBJ2-3, with TRBD2 as a possible D gene (5 bases). There are 16 residues in the CDR3. Per the germline V gene, CDR1 is LNHDA and CDR2 is SQIVND (reference sequence). Trimming stripped 3 bases from V and 1 base from J, with 14 bases between. The DNA for the CDR3 is TGTGCCAGTAGTATTGTCGGGCTAGCTGGCACAGATACGCAGTATTTT. Translation: CASSIVGLAGTDTQYF.

The chain recombines TRBV9 with TRBJ2-3, with D perhaps matching TRBD1 or TRBD2 (5 bases each). The CDR3 runs 16 residues. Trimming took 0 bases from V and 3 from J, leaving 14 bases between them. Looked up from germline, CDR1 is SGDLS and CDR2 is YYNGEE. The CDR3 reads CASSVGSRGPTDTQYF. In DNA, the CDR3 is TGTGCCAGCAGCGTAGGGTCGAGGGGCCCGACAGATACGCAGTATTTT.

J is TRBJ1-3 and V is TRBV5-1, with D possibly being TRBD1 (6 bases). This CDR3 has 14 amino acids. Trimming stripped 3 bases from V and 6 bases from J, with 13 bases between. The germline CDR1 and CDR2 sequences are SGHRS and YFSETQ. CDR3 bases: TGCGCCAGCAGCTCACAGGGACTACAAAACACCATATATTTT. Protein sequence: CASSSQGLQNTIYF.

The rearrangement joins TRBV10-3 to TRBJ1-6; maybe TRBD1 (5 bases). V was cut by 9 bases and J by 10 bases, with 16 bases left in between. The CDR3 sequence is 13 residues long. Germline CDR1 ENHRY, CDR2 SYGVKD. Here the CDR3 DNA reads TGTGCCATAGGGGTCGAGGGAGGCTCACCCCTCCACTTT. It yields the protein CAIGVEGGSPLHF.

CDR3 sequence (DNA): TGTGCCAGCAGTCCGACTAGCGGGAGATCAAATACGCAGTATTTT. Protein sequence: CASSPTSGRSNTQYF. The rearrangement uses TRBV28 and TRBJ2-3; TRBD2 aligns across 12 bases. The CDR3 extends over 15 amino acids. From germline, CDR1 is MDHEN and CDR2 SYDVKM. V dropped 5 bases and J dropped 7; count of bases not matched to a gene: 7.

The chain combines TRBV5-1 with TRBJ2-2, with 14 bases aligning to TRBD2. With V trimmed by 4 bases and J by 8 bases, 19 bases remained unmatched. The CDR3 runs 20 residues. Germline values: CDR1 SGHRS, CDR2 YFSETQ. This CDR3 is CASSPGQRGLAGVLAGELFF. The CDR3 DNA reads as TGCGCCAGCAGCCCGGGACAGCGGGGACTAGCGGGAGTTCTTGCAGGGGAGCTGTTTTTT.

This clone was seen just once. This rearrangement joins TRBV5-6 to TRBJ2-7; 8 bases are shared with TRBD1. The CDR3 consists of 13 residues. Per germline, CDR1 SGHDT and CDR2 YYEEEE. Trimming at V came to 2 bases and at J to 3 bases, leaving 1 base not matched to a gene. CDR3 residues: CASSLGTGYEQYF. Written as DNA, the CDR3 is TGTGCCAGCAGCTTAGGGACAGGCTACGAGCAGTACTTC.

The chain couples TRBV5-1 to TRBJ2-3; D is unclear. The germline V gene encodes CDR1 SGHRS and CDR2 YFSETQ. V was pared by 4 bases and J by 2 bases, with 5 bases between. The CDR3 is made up of 12 amino acids. CDR3 sequence: CASSGNTDTQYF. The CDR3 DNA reads as TGCGCCAGCAGCGGGAACACAGATACGCAGTATTTT.

This clone has a single count. The chain uses TRBV5-1 and TRBJ1-2; 12 bases match TRBD1. This CDR3 has 16 amino acids. Trimming removed 0 bases from V and 7 bases from J; junction bases left unmatched: 7. In germline, CDR1 is SGHRS, CDR2 YFSETQ. CDR3 region: CASSLAVGQGAAGYTF. CDR3 in DNA: TGCGCCAGCAGCTTGGCTGTGGGACAGGGGGCCGCTGGCTACACCTTC.

The chain has TRBV9 and TRBJ1-2, with D perhaps matching TRBD1 (5 bases). Per germline, CDR1 SGDLS and CDR2 YYNGEE. This CDR3 comprises 14 residues. Trimming took off 4 bases at V and 4 bases at J, with 14 bases between the two ends. The CDR3 DNA follows: TGTGCCAGCAGCACCGGGGGATTTAGCTATGGCTACACCTTC. This encodes CASSTGGFSYGYTF.

The rearrangement links TRBV7-9 to TRBJ2-2; D not certain. The ends were cut back, 4 bases at V and 2 bases at J, with 14 bases in the middle. From germline, CDR1 is SEHNR and CDR2 FQNEAQ (reference sequence). The CDR3 runs 16 residues. The CDR3 region is CASSSPSPSNTGELFF. CDR3 DNA sequence: TGTGCCAGCAGCTCCCCGAGCCCTAGTAACACCGGGGAGCTGTTTTTT. The whole variable domain, filled in from reference TRBV7-9 and TRBJ2-2, reads DTGVSQNPRHKITKRGQNVTFRCDPISEHNRLYWYRQTLGQGPEFLTYFQNEAQLEKSRLLSDRFSAERPKGSFSTLEIQRTEQGDSAMYLCASSSPSPSNTGELFFGEGSRLTVL.

This rearrangement joins TRBV10-3 to TRBJ2-3; 10 nucleotides agree with TRBD1. Losses at the gene ends were 7 bases for V and 6 bases for J; bases not matched to a gene: 25. CDR3 length equals 20 residues. Germline V gene lookup returns CDR1 ENHRY and CDR2 SYGVKD. CDR3 region: CAIMEGGEKTGTGVQDTQYF. The CDR3 nucleotides are TGTGCCATCATGGAAGGGGGTGAGAAAACCGGGACAGGGGTCCAGGATACGCAGTATTTT.